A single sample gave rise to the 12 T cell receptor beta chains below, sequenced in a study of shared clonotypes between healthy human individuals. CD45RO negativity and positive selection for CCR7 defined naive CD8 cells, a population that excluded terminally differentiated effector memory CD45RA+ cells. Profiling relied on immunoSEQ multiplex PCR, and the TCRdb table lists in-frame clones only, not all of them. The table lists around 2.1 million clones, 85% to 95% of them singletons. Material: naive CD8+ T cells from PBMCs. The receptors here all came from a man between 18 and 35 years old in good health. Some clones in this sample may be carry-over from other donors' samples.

CDR3 in amino acids: CASSPAWGQFF. CDR3 bases: TGTGCCAGCAGCCCGGCCTGGGGGCAGTTCTTC. The genes are TRBV11-2 and TRBJ2-1; no definite D call. Trimming removed 5 bases from V and 12 bases from J, with 11 bases in between. In germline, CDR1 is SGHAT, CDR2 FQNNGV. The CDR3 covers 11 residues.

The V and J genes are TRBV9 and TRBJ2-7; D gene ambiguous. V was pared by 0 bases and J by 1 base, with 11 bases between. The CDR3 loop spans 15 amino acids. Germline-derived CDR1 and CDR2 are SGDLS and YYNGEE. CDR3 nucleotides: TGTGCCAGCAGCGTAGAAGAGAGTGCGTCCTACGAGCAGTACTTC. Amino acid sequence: CASSVEESASYEQYF.

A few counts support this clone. This chain's CDR3 is CAWTWTEIVGELFF. CDR3 DNA: TGTGCCTGGACTTGGACAGAGATCGTCGGGGAGCTGTTTTTT. The V and J genes are TRBV30 and TRBJ2-2, with D possibly being TRBD1 (6 bases). V lost 4 bases, J lost 7 bases, and 16 bases lay in between. The CDR3 has 14 residues. Germline values: CDR1 GTSNPN, CDR2 SVGIG (reference sequence).

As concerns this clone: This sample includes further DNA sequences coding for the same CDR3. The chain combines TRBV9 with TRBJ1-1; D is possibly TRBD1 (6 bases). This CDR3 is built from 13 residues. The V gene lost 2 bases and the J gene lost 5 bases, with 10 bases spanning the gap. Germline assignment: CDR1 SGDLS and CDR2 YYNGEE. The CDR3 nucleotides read TGTGCCAGCAGCGTCGCCACAGGGACTGAAGCTTTCTTT. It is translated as CASSVATGTEAFF.

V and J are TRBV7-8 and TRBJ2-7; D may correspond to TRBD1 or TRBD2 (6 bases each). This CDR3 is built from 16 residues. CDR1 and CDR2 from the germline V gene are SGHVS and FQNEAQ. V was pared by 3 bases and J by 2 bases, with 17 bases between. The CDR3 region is CASSFEGGSYPYEQYF. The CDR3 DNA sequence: TGTGCCAGCAGCTTCGAGGGGGGCTCTTATCCCTACGAGCAGTACTTC.

The CDR3 DNA reads TGTGCCAGCAGCCTCACAGCGGACTCCTACGAGCAGTACTTC. As protein: CASSLTADSYEQYF. The chain joins TRBV13 to TRBJ2-7, with D maybe TRBD2 (5 bases). The germline gives CDR1 PRHDT, CDR2 FYEKMQ (reference sequence). The V and J ends lost 5 bases and 0 bases respectively, with 11 bases between them. This CDR3 is built from 14 residues.

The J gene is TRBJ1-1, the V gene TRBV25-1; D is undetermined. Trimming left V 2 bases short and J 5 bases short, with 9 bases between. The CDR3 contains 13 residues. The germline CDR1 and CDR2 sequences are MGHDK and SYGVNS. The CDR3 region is CASSEGGDTEAFF. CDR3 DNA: TGTGCCAGCAGTGAAGGCGGGGATACTGAAGCTTTCTTT.

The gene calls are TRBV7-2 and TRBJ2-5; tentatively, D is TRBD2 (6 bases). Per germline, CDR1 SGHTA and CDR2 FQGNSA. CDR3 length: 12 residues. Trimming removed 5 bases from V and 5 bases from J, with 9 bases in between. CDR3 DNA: TGTGCCAGCAGCCGGGCGGGGGAGACCCAGTACTTC. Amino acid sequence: CASSRAGETQYF.

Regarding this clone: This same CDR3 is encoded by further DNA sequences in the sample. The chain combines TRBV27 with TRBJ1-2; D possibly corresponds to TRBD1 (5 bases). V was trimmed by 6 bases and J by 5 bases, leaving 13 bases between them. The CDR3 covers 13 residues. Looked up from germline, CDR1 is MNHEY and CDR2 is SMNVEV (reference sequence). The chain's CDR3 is CASSYQGGYGYTF. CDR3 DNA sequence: TGTGCCAGCAGCTACCAGGGAGGGTATGGCTACACCTTC.

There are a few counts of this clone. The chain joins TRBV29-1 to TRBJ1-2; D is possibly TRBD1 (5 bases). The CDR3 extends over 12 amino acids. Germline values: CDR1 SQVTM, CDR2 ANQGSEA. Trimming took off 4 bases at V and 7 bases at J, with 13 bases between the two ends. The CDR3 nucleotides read TGCAGCGTTGTTATCAGGGAGCGTGGCTACACCTTC. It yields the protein CSVVIRERGYTF.

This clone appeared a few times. This CDR3 is CASSFFLRGNTEAFF. Here the CDR3 DNA reads TGTGCCAGCAGTTTTTTTCTGCGGGGGAACACTGAAGCTTTCTTT. The chain employs TRBV28 and TRBJ1-1; the D is unclear. The CDR3 is made up of 15 amino acids. Per the germline V gene, CDR1 is MDHEN and CDR2 is SYDVKM. Trimming left V 3 bases short and J 1 base short, with 12 bases between.

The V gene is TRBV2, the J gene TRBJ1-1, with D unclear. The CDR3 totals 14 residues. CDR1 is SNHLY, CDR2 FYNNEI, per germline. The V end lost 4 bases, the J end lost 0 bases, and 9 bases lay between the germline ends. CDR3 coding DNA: TGTGCCAGCAGTGTCCGGACGGTGAACACTGAAGCTTTCTTT. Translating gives CASSVRTVNTEAFF.